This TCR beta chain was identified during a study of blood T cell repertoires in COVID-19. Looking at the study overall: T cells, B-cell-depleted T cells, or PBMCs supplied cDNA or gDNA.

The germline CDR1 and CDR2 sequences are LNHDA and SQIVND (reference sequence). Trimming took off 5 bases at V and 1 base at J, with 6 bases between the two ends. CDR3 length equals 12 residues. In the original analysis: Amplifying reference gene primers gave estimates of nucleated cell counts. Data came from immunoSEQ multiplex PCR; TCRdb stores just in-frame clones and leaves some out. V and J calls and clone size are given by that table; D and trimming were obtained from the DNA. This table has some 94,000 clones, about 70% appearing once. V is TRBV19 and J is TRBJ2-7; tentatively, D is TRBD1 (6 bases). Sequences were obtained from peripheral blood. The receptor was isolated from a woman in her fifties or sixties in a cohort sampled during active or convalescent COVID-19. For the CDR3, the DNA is TGTGCCAGTAGTGGACAGTCCTACGAGCAGTACTTC. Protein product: CASSGQSYEQYF.